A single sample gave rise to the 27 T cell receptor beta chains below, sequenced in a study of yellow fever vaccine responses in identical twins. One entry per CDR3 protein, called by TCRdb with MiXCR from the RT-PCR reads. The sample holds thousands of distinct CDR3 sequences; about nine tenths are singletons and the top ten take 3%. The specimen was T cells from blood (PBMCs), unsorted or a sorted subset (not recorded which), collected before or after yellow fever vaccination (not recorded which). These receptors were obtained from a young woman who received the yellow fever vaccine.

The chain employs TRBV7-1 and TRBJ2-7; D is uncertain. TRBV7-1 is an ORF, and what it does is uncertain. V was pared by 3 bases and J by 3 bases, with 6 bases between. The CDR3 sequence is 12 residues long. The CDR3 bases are TGTGCCAGCAGCTCCCCAGACTACGAGCAGTACTTC. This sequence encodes CASSSPDYEQYF.

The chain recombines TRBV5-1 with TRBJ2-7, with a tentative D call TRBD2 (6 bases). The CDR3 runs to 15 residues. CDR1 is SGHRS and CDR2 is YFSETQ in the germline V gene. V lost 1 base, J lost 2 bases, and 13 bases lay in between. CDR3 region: CASSLYGGNTYEQYF. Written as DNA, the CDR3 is TGCGCCAGCAGCTTGTACGGCGGGAACACCTACGAGCAGTACTTC. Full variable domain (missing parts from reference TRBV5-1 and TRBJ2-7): KAGVTQTPRYLIKTRGQQVTLSCSPISGHRSVSWYQQTPGQGLQFLFEYFSETQRNKGNFPGRFSGRQFSNSRSEMNVSTLELGDSALYLCASSLYGGNTYEQYFGPGTRLTVT.

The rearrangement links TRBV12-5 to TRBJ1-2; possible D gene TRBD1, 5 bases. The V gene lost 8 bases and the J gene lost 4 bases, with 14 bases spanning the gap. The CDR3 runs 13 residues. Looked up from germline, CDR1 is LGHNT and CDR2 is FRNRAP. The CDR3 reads CASSGGTLYGYTF. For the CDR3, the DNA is TGTGCTAGTAGTGGTGGGACCCTCTATGGCTACACCTTC.

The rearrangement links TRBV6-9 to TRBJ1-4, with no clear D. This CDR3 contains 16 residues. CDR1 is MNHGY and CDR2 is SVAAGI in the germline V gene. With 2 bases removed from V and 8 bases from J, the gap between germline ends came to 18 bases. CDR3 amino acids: CASSYPRTQDGEKLFF. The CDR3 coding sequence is TGTGCCAGCAGTTATCCCCGGACCCAGGATGGCGAAAAACTGTTTTTT.

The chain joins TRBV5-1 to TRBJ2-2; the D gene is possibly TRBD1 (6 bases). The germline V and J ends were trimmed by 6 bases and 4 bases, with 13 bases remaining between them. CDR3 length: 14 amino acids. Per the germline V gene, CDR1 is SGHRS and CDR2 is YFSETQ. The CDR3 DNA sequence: TGCGCCAGCATCCAGGACAGATCCACCGGGGAGCTGTTTTTT. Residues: CASIQDRSTGELFF.

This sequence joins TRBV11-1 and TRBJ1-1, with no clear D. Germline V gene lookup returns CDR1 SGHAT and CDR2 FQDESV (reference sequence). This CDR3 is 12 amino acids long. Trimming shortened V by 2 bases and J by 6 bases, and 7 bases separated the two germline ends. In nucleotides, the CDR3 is TGTGCCAGCAGCTTACCTCTATCTGAAGCTTTCTTT. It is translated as CASSLPLSEAFF.

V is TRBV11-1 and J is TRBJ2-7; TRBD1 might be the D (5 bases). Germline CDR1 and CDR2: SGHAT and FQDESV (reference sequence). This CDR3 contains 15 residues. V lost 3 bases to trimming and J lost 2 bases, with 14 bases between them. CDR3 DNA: TGTGCCAGCAGCTTCAGCACAGGTGAAACCTACGAGCAGTACTTC. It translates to CASSFSTGETYEQYF.

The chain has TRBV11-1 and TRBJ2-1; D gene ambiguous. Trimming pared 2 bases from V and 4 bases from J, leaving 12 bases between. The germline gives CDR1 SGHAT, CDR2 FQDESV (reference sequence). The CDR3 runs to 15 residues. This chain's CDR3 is CASSLQWAVYNEQFF. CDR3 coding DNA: TGTGCCAGCAGCTTACAGTGGGCGGTTTACAATGAGCAGTTCTTC.

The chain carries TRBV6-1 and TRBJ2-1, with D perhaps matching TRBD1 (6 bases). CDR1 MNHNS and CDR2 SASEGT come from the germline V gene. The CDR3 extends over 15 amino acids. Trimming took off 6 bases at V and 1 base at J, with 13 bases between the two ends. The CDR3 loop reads CASSALDSSYNEQFF. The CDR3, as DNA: TGTGCCAGCAGCGCCCTGGACAGTTCCTACAATGAGCAGTTCTTC.

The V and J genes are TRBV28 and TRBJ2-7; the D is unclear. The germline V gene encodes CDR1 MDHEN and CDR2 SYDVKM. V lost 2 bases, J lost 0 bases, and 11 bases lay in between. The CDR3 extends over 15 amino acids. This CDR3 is CASSLGLGSSYEQYF. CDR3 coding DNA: TGTGCCAGCAGTTTAGGCCTAGGAAGCTCCTACGAGCAGTACTTC.

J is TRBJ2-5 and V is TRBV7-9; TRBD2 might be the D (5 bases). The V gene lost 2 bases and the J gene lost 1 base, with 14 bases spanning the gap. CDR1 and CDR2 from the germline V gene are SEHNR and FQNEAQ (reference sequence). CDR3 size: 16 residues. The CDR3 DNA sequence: TGTGCCAGCAGCTTAAACCTAGCCCAAAGCCAAGAGACCCAGTACTTC. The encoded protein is CASSLNLAQSQETQYF.

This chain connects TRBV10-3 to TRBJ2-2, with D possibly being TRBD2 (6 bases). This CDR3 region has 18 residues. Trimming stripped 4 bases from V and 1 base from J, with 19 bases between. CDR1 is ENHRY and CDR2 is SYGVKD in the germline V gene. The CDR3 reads CAISARAGSAENTGELFF. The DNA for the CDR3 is TGTGCCATCAGTGCAAGGGCCGGGAGCGCTGAGAACACCGGGGAGCTGTTTTTT.

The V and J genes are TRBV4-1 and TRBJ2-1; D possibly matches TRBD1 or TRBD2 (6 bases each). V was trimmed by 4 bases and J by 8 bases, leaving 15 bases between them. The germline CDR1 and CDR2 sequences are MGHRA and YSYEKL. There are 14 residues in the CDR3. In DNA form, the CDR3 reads TGCGCCAGCAGCCTGCGGGACACCGAGGATGAGCAGTTCTTC. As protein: CASSLRDTEDEQFF.

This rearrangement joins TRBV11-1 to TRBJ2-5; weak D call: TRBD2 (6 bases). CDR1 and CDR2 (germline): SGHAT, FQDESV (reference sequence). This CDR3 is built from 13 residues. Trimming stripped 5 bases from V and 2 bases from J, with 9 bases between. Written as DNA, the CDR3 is TGTGCCAGCAGCGCGGGACTTCAAGAGACCCAGTACTTC. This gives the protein CASSAGLQETQYF.

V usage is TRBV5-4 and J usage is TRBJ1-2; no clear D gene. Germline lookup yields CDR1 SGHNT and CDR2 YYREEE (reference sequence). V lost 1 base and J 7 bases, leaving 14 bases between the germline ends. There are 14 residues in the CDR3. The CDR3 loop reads CASSLRAEGAGYTF. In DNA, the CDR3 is TGTGCCAGCAGCTTGCGGGCGGAAGGCGCTGGCTACACCTTC.

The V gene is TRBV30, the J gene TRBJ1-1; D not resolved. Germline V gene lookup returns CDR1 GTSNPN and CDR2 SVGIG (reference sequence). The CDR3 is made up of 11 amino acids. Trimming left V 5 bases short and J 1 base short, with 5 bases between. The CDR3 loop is CAWGTNTEAFF. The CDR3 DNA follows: TGTGCCTGGGGAACGAACACTGAAGCTTTCTTT.

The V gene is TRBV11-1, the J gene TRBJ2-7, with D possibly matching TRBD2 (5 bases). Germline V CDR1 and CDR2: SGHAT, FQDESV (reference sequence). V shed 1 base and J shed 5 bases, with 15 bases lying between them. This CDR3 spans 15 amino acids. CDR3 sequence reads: CASSLVFDYSNEQYF. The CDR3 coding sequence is TGTGCCAGCAGCTTAGTTTTCGACTACTCTAACGAGCAGTACTTC.

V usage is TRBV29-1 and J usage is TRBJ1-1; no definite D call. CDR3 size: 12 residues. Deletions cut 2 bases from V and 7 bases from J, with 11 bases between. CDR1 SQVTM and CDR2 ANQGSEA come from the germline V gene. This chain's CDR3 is CSVELSSVEAFF. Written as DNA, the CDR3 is TGCAGCGTTGAACTTAGCAGTGTTGAAGCTTTCTTT. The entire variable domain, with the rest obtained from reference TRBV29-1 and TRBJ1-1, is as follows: SAVISQKPSRDICQRGTSLTIQCQVDSQVTMMFWYRQQPGQSLTLIATANQGSEATYESGFVIDKFPISRPNLTFSTLTVSNMSPEDSSIYLCSVELSSVEAFFGQGTRLTVV.

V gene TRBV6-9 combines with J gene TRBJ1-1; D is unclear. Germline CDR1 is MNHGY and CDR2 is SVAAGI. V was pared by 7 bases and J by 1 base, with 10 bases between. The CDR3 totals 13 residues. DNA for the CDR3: TGTGCCAGCACCGCCCAAAGGAACACTGAAGCTTTCTTT. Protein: CASTAQRNTEAFF.

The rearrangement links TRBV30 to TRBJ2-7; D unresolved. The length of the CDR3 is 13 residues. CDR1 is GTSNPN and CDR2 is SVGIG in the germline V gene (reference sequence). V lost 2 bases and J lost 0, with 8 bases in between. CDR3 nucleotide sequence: TGTGCCTGGAGTAAGCAAAGCTCCTACGAGCAGTACTTC. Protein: CAWSKQSSYEQYF.

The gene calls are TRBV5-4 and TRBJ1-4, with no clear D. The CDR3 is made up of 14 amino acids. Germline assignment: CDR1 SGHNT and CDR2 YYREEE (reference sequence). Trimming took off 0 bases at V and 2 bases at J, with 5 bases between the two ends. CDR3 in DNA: TGTGCCAGCAGCTTGGGTGGTACTAATGAAAAACTGTTTTTT. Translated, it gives CASSLGGTNEKLFF.

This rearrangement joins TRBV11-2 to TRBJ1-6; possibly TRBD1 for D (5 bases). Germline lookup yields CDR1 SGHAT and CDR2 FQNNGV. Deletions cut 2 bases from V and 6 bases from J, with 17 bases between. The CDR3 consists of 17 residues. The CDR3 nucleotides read TGTGCCAGCAGCTTATTGTCTGTTCGACAGATTAATTCACCCCTCCACTTT. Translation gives CASSLLSVRQINSPLHF.

The CDR3 DNA follows: TGTGCCAGCAGCTTAGGTGGTTATTCCTACGAGCAGTACTTC. Protein sequence: CASSLGGYSYEQYF. The chain uses TRBV7-6 and TRBJ2-7; D is unclear. V dropped 1 base and J dropped 1 base, with 8 bases sitting between them. CDR1 is SGHVS and CDR2 is FNYEAQ in the germline V gene. The CDR3 contains 14 residues.

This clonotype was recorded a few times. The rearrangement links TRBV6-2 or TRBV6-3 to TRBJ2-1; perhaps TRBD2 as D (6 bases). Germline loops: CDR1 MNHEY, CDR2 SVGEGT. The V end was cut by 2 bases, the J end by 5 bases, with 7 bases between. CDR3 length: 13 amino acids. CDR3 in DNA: TGTGCCAGCAGTTACCGGGAGAACAATGAGCAGTTCTTC. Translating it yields CASSYRENNEQFF.

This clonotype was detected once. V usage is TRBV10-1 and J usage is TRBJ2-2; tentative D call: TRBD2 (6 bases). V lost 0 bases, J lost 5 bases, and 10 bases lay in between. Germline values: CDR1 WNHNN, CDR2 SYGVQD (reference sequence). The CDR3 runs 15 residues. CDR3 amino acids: CASSESSGRTGELFF. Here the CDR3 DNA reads TGCGCCAGCAGTGAGTCTAGCGGAAGGACCGGGGAGCTGTTTTTT.

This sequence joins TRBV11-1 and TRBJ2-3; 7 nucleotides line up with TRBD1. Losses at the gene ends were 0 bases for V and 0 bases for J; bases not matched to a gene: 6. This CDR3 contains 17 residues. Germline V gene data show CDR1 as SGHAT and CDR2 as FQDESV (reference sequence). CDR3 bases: TGTGCCAGCAGCTTAGCCTGGGACAGATCTAGCACAGATACGCAGTATTTT. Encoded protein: CASSLAWDRSSTDTQYF.

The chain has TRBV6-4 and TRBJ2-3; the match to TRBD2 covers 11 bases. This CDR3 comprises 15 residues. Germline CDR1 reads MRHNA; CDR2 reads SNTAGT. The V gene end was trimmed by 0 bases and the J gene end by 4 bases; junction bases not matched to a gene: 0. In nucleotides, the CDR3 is TGTGCCAGCAGTGACTCTAGCGGGGGGGCAGATACGCAGTATTTT. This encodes CASSDSSGGADTQYF.